The text below deals with one T cell receptor beta chain. These data are taken from a study of blood T cell repertoires in COVID-19. Authors' data handling: Cell counts per sample came from amplifying reference gene primers. Assay used: immunoSEQ multiplex PCR; TCRdb lists only in-frame clones, some missing. That table is the source of V, J and clone size, and D and trimming were worked out from the DNA. Of about 400,000 clones in the sample, 70% to 90% were seen once. The age range of participants was about 18 to 100 years, with residence in about two dozen US areas. This CDR3 has 15 amino acids. From germline, CDR1 is SGHTA and CDR2 FQGNSA. V was trimmed by 5 bases and J by 0 bases, leaving 14 bases between them.

This rearrangement joins TRBV7-2 to TRBJ2-7; TRBD2 might be the D (6 bases). The TCR sequence derives from a woman aged 18-29 years with acute COVID-19. The sequenced material came from PBMCs or T cells enriched from blood (not recorded which). The CDR3 here is CASSLEAGLSYEQYF. The CDR3 DNA sequence: TGTGCCAGCAGCCTGGAAGCGGGCCTCTCCTACGAGCAGTACTTC. Filled out from reference TRBV7-2 and TRBJ2-7, the complete variable domain reads GAGVSQSPSNKVTEKGKDVELRCDPISGHTALYWYRQSLGQGLEFLIYFQGNSAPDKSGLPSDRFSAERTGGSVSTLTIQRTQQEDSAVYLCASSLEAGLSYEQYFGPGTRLTVT.